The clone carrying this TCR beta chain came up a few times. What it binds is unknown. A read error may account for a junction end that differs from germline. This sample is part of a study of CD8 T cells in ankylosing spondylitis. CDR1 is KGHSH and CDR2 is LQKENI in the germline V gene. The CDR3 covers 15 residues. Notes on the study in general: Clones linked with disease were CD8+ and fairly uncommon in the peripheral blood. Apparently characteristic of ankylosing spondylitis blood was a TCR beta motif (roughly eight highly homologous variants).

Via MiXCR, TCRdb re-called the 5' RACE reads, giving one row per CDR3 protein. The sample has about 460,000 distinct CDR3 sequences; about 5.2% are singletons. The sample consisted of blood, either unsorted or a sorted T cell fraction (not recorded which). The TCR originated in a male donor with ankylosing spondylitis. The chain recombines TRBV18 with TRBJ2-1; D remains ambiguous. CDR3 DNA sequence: TGTGCCAGCACACCACCGAGTTTTGGCGACAATGAGCAGTTCTTC. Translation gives CASTPPSFGDNEQFF.